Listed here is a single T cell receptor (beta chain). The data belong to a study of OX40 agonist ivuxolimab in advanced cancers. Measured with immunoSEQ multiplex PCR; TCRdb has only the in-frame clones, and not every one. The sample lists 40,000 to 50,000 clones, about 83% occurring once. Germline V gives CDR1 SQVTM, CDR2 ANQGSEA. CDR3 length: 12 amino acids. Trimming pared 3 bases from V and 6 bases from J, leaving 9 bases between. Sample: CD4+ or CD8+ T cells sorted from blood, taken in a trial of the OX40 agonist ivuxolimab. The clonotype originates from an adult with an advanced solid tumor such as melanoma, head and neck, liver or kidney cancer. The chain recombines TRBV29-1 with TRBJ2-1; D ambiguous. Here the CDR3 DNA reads TGCAGCGTTGATCATGAGTCCAATGAGCAGTTCTTC. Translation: CSVDHESNEQFF.